The 5 T cell receptor beta chains listed next were all sequenced from one sample in a study of T cell responses to AZD1222 COVID-19 vaccine. Generated by immunoSEQ multiplex PCR, the TCRdb table keeps only in-frame clones and is missing some. The sample comprises roughly 180,000 clones, 90% to 95% of which are singletons, and roughly 9.2% rests with the top ten. This specimen consisted of peripheral blood, obtained on day 0 of AZD1222 vaccination. The receptors stem from an adult in good health.

The chain links TRBV4-1 to TRBJ1-6; 10 bases are a match to TRBD1. The V and J ends lost 0 bases and 1 base, in that order; junction bases with no gene match: 9. Germline lookup yields CDR1 MGHRA and CDR2 YSYEKL. The CDR3 is 20 amino acids. CDR3 coding DNA: TGCGCCAGCAGCCAAGACCCCGGGACAGGGGTAGGGTCCTATAATTCACCCCTCCACTTT. This translates into CASSQDPGTGVGSYNSPLHF.

The CDR3 spells CASTGGPGNTEAFF. The DNA of the CDR3 is TGTGCCAGCACGGGGGGGCCCGGGAACACTGAAGCTTTCTTT. The chain combines TRBV19 with TRBJ1-1; possibly TRBD1 for D (6 bases). Germline values: CDR1 LNHDA, CDR2 SQIVND (reference sequence). This CDR3 region has 14 residues. Trimming pared 9 bases from V and 1 base from J, leaving 15 bases between.

J is TRBJ1-5 and V is TRBV28; no clear D. Between the trimmed V and J ends, which lost 3 bases and 2 bases, there was a span of 8 bases. Germline loops: CDR1 MDHEN, CDR2 SYDVKM. This CDR3 contains 14 residues. As DNA, the CDR3 is TGTGCCAGCAGTTTGGGGTTTGGCAATCAGCCCCAGCATTTT. Translation gives CASSLGFGNQPQHF.

The V call is TRBV27, the J call TRBJ1-1, with 11 bases identical to TRBD1. CDR3 size: 18 residues. CDR1 and CDR2 from the germline V gene are MNHEY and SMNVEV (reference sequence). With V trimmed by 4 bases and J by 0 bases, 10 bases remained unmatched. The CDR3 nucleotides read TGTGCCAGCAGTTCAGGGACAGGGGGGATCCCCCTGAACACTGAAGCTTTCTTT. It encodes CASSSGTGGIPLNTEAFF.

The gene calls are TRBV7-8 and TRBJ2-1; 8 positions agree with TRBD1. The CDR3 spans 15 residues. CDR1 SGHVS and CDR2 FQNEAQ come from the germline V gene. After removal of 6 bases from V and 8 bases from J, the junction contained 12 bases not matched to a gene. The CDR3 reads CASRQIQGARDEQFF. The CDR3 DNA reads as TGTGCCAGCAGGCAAATTCAGGGGGCCCGGGATGAGCAGTTCTTC.